The 12 T cell receptor beta chains listed next were all sequenced from one sample in a study of beta chain features in type 1 diabetes. General study findings and limits: Across all four CD4+ subsets, people with type 1 diabetes showed modestly shorter TCRB CDR3s.

The antigens of these receptors remain unknown. The study reverse transcribed the entire isolated RNA, so it sequenced expressed TCRB transcripts. Sequencing was performed with immunoSEQ multiplex PCR; in TCRdb, only in-frame clones are kept and a portion is missing. The repertoire holds over 90,000 clones, under 30% seen once, with under 0.55% in the top ten. The sequencing input was central memory CD4+ T cells from blood. All receptors derive from a woman under 30 with type 1 diabetes.

The rearrangement links TRBV7-2 to TRBJ2-2, with D unresolved. Trimming removed 5 bases from V and 1 base from J, with 2 bases in between. This CDR3 comprises 12 residues. Germline V gene lookup returns CDR1 SGHTA and CDR2 FQGNSA. The CDR3 loop reads CASSLNTGELFF. The DNA for the CDR3 is TGTGCCAGCAGCCTGAACACCGGGGAGCTGTTTTTT.

This clone was counted only a few times. This chain's CDR3 is CASKARDKLNEQYF. The CDR3 DNA is TGCGCCAGCAAGGCACGGGACAAACTCAACGAGCAGTACTTC. The genes are TRBV10-2 and TRBJ2-7; perhaps TRBD1 as D (6 bases). CDR3 length: 14 residues. Germline CDR1 and CDR2: WSHSY and SAAADI. The ends were cut back, 7 bases at V and 5 bases at J, with 18 bases in the middle.

In its sample, this clone was seen a few times. The gene calls are TRBV7-2 and TRBJ2-3; D is unresolved. Germline assignment: CDR1 SGHTA and CDR2 FQGNSA. CDR3 size: 12 residues. V dropped 6 bases and J dropped 2 bases, with 6 bases sitting between them. CDR3 DNA sequence: TGTGCCAGCAGATCCTCCACAGATACGCAGTATTTT. Its translation is CASRSSTDTQYF. Using reference TRBV7-2 and TRBJ2-3 for the parts outside the CDR3, the full variable domain is GAGVSQSPSNKVTEKGKDVELRCDPISGHTALYWYRQSLGQGLEFLIYFQGNSAPDKSGLPSDRFSAERTGGSVSTLTIQRTQQEDSAVYLCASRSSTDTQYFGPGTRLTVL.

This clone has only a few counts. The chain recombines TRBV4-2 with TRBJ2-2, with 13 bases matching TRBD2. Germline V gene lookup returns CDR1 LGHNA and CDR2 YNFKEQ. This CDR3 region has 15 residues. V lost 1 base and J lost 8; bases outside the gene matches: 1. The CDR3 is CASSQGTSGSGELFF. CDR3 coding DNA: TGTGCCAGCAGCCAAGGGACTAGCGGGAGTGGGGAGCTGTTTTTT.

In its sample, this clone was seen once. The chain uses TRBV2 and TRBJ2-2; 10 positions match TRBD2. Per the germline V gene, CDR1 is SNHLY and CDR2 is FYNNEI. V dropped 4 bases and J dropped 7; count of bases not matched to a gene: 9. The CDR3 loop spans 16 amino acids. Here the CDR3 reads CASSASGRAEDGELFF. CDR3 sequence (DNA): TGTGCCAGCAGTGCTAGCGGGAGAGCTGAGGACGGGGAGCTGTTTTTT.

This clone was seen more than once but under ten times. The rearrangement uses TRBV11-2 and TRBJ2-5; 11 nucleotides align to TRBD2. The germline CDR1 and CDR2 sequences are SGHAT and FQNNGV. CDR3 length equals 16 residues. Trimming removed 6 bases from V and 5 bases from J; junction bases left unmatched: 11. CDR3 nucleotides: TGTGCCAGCAGACTTAGCGGGAGGGGGATTAGGGAGACCCAGTACTTC. Translating it yields CASRLSGRGIRETQYF.

This chain links TRBV29-1 with TRBJ2-3; no clear D. Germline V lookup: CDR1 SQVTM, CDR2 ANQGSEA. V was pared by 3 bases and J by 1 base, with 5 bases between. The CDR3 is 12 amino acids. CDR3 protein: CSVDPGTDTQYF. As DNA, the CDR3 is TGCAGCGTTGATCCGGGCACAGATACGCAGTATTTT.

This clone was found a few times. This rearrangement joins TRBV4-2 to TRBJ2-2, with 9 bases that match TRBD2. This CDR3 has 16 amino acids. J gave up 5 bases and V 4 bases, and 8 bases lay outside the gene matches. CDR1 LGHNA and CDR2 YNFKEQ come from the germline V gene. The CDR3 nucleotides read TGTGCCAGCAGCCTATGGCTTAGCGGGAGTACCGGGGAGCTGTTTTTT. It translates to CASSLWLSGSTGELFF.

This clone was detected ten times or more. The gene calls are TRBV4-2 and TRBJ1-2; 7 nucleotides match TRBD1. J gave up 4 bases and V 4 bases, and 6 bases lay outside the gene matches. The CDR3 is 14 amino acids. Per the germline V gene, CDR1 is LGHNA and CDR2 is YNFKEQ. In nucleotides, the CDR3 is TGTGCCAGCAGCCTATTGACAGGGAGCTATGGCTACACCTTC. Its translation: CASSLLTGSYGYTF.

The chain joins TRBV29-1 to TRBJ2-1; 7 nucleotides align to TRBD2. This CDR3 is built from 16 residues. Losses at the gene ends were 0 bases for V and 6 bases for J; bases not matched to a gene: 11. Germline V CDR1 and CDR2: SQVTM, ANQGSEA. In DNA form, the CDR3 reads TGCAGCGTTGAAGATCCCCTCGAGCTAGCGGCCAATGAGCAGTTCTTC. Protein product: CSVEDPLELAANEQFF.

The chain couples TRBV19 to TRBJ1-2, with 8 bases matching TRBD1. The CDR3 spans 15 residues. The trim removed 5 bases at V and 2 bases at J, leaving 7 bases unmatched. Germline V gene data show CDR1 as LNHDA and CDR2 as SQIVND (reference sequence). The chain's CDR3 is CASSRTGKGNYGYTF. CDR3 DNA sequence: TGTGCCAGTAGTCGGACAGGGAAAGGCAACTATGGCTACACCTTC. Full variable domain (remainder filled in from reference TRBV19 and TRBJ1-2): DGGITQSPKYLFRKEGQNVTLSCEQNLNHDAMYWYRQDPGQGLRLIYYSQIVNDFQKGDIAEGYSVSREKKESFPLTVTSAQKNPTAFYLCASSRTGKGNYGYTFGSGTRLTVV.

The J gene is TRBJ2-2, the V gene TRBV5-1, with D possibly matching TRBD2 (6 bases). With 7 bases removed from V and 7 bases from J, the gap between germline ends came to 20 bases. Per germline, CDR1 SGHRS and CDR2 YFSETQ. This CDR3 region has 15 residues. Here the CDR3 reads CASQTIWRDGGELFF. The CDR3 nucleotides are TGCGCCAGCCAGACGATCTGGCGGGACGGCGGGGAGCTGTTTTTT. Supplemented by reference TRBV5-1 and TRBJ2-2, the full variable domain reads KAGVTQTPRYLIKTRGQQVTLSCSPISGHRSVSWYQQTPGQGLQFLFEYFSETQRNKGNFPGRFSGRQFSNSRSEMNVSTLELGDSALYLCASQTIWRDGGELFFGEGSRLTVL.